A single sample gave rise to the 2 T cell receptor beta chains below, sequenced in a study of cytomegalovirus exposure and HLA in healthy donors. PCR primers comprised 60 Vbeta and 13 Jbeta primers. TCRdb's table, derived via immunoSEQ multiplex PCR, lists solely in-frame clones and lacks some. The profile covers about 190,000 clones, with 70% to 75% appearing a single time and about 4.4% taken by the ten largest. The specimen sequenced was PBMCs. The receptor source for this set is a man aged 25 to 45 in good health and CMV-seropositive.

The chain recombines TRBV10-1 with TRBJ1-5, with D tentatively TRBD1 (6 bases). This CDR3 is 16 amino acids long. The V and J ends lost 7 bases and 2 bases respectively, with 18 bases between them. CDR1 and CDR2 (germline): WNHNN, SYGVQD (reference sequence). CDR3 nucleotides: TGCGCCAGCATCTATAGATCAGGGGCCGGCAATCAGCCCCAGCATTTT. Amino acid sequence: CASIYRSGAGNQPQHF.

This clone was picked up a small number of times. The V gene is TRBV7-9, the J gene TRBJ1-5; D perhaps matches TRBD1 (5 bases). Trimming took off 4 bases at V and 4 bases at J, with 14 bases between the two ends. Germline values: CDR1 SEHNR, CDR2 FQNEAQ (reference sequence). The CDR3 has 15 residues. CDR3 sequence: CASSSTEGGNQPQHF. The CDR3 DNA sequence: TGTGCCAGCAGCTCGACAGAGGGAGGAAATCAGCCCCAGCATTTT.